The clone carrying this T cell receptor beta chain was counted a few times. These data originate in a study of control samples from healthy donors and cancer patients. Measured with immunoSEQ multiplex PCR; TCRdb has only the in-frame clones, and not every one. The sample has roughly 29,000 clones, roughly 85% seen once. The CDR3 covers 14 residues. Per the germline V gene, CDR1 is ENHRY and CDR2 is SYGVKD. The junction had 5 bases not matched to a gene; V was cut back by 6 bases and J by 1 base. The V gene is TRBV10-3, the J gene TRBJ1-1; 7 positions match TRBD1. The sequencing sample was made of PBMCs. This sequence originates from a man in his 60s with head and neck cancer. DNA of the CDR3: TGTGCCATCAGCCCGGGACAGACGAACACTGAAGCTTTCTTT. Amino acid sequence: CAISPGQTNTEAFF.